The clone carrying this T cell receptor beta chain showed up just a few times. Its antigen is not known. MiXCR, run by TCRdb on the 5' RACE reads, gives a single entry per CDR3 protein. This sample has nearly 900,000 distinct CDR3 sequences, with 9% to 15% found just once. The data derive from a study of identical twins. Study-wide findings and caveats: There were fewer insertions in abundant cord blood beta clonotypes, but memory repertoires showed no such pattern.

Another study also made use of these data, one on yellow fever vaccine responses in identical twins.

Sequencing was done on a sample of PBMCs. The sequence was obtained from a woman between 18 and 30 years old in good health.

As DNA, the CDR3 is TGTGCCAGCAGTTTGGGACAGGTTTTGGGTAGCACTGAAGCTTTCTTT. Amino acids: CASSLGQVLGSTEAFF. This chain links TRBV12-3 or TRBV12-4 with TRBJ1-1; the match to TRBD1 covers 8 bases. V shed 3 bases, J shed 4 bases, and the junction held 10 bases outside the gene matches. The CDR3 loop spans 16 amino acids.